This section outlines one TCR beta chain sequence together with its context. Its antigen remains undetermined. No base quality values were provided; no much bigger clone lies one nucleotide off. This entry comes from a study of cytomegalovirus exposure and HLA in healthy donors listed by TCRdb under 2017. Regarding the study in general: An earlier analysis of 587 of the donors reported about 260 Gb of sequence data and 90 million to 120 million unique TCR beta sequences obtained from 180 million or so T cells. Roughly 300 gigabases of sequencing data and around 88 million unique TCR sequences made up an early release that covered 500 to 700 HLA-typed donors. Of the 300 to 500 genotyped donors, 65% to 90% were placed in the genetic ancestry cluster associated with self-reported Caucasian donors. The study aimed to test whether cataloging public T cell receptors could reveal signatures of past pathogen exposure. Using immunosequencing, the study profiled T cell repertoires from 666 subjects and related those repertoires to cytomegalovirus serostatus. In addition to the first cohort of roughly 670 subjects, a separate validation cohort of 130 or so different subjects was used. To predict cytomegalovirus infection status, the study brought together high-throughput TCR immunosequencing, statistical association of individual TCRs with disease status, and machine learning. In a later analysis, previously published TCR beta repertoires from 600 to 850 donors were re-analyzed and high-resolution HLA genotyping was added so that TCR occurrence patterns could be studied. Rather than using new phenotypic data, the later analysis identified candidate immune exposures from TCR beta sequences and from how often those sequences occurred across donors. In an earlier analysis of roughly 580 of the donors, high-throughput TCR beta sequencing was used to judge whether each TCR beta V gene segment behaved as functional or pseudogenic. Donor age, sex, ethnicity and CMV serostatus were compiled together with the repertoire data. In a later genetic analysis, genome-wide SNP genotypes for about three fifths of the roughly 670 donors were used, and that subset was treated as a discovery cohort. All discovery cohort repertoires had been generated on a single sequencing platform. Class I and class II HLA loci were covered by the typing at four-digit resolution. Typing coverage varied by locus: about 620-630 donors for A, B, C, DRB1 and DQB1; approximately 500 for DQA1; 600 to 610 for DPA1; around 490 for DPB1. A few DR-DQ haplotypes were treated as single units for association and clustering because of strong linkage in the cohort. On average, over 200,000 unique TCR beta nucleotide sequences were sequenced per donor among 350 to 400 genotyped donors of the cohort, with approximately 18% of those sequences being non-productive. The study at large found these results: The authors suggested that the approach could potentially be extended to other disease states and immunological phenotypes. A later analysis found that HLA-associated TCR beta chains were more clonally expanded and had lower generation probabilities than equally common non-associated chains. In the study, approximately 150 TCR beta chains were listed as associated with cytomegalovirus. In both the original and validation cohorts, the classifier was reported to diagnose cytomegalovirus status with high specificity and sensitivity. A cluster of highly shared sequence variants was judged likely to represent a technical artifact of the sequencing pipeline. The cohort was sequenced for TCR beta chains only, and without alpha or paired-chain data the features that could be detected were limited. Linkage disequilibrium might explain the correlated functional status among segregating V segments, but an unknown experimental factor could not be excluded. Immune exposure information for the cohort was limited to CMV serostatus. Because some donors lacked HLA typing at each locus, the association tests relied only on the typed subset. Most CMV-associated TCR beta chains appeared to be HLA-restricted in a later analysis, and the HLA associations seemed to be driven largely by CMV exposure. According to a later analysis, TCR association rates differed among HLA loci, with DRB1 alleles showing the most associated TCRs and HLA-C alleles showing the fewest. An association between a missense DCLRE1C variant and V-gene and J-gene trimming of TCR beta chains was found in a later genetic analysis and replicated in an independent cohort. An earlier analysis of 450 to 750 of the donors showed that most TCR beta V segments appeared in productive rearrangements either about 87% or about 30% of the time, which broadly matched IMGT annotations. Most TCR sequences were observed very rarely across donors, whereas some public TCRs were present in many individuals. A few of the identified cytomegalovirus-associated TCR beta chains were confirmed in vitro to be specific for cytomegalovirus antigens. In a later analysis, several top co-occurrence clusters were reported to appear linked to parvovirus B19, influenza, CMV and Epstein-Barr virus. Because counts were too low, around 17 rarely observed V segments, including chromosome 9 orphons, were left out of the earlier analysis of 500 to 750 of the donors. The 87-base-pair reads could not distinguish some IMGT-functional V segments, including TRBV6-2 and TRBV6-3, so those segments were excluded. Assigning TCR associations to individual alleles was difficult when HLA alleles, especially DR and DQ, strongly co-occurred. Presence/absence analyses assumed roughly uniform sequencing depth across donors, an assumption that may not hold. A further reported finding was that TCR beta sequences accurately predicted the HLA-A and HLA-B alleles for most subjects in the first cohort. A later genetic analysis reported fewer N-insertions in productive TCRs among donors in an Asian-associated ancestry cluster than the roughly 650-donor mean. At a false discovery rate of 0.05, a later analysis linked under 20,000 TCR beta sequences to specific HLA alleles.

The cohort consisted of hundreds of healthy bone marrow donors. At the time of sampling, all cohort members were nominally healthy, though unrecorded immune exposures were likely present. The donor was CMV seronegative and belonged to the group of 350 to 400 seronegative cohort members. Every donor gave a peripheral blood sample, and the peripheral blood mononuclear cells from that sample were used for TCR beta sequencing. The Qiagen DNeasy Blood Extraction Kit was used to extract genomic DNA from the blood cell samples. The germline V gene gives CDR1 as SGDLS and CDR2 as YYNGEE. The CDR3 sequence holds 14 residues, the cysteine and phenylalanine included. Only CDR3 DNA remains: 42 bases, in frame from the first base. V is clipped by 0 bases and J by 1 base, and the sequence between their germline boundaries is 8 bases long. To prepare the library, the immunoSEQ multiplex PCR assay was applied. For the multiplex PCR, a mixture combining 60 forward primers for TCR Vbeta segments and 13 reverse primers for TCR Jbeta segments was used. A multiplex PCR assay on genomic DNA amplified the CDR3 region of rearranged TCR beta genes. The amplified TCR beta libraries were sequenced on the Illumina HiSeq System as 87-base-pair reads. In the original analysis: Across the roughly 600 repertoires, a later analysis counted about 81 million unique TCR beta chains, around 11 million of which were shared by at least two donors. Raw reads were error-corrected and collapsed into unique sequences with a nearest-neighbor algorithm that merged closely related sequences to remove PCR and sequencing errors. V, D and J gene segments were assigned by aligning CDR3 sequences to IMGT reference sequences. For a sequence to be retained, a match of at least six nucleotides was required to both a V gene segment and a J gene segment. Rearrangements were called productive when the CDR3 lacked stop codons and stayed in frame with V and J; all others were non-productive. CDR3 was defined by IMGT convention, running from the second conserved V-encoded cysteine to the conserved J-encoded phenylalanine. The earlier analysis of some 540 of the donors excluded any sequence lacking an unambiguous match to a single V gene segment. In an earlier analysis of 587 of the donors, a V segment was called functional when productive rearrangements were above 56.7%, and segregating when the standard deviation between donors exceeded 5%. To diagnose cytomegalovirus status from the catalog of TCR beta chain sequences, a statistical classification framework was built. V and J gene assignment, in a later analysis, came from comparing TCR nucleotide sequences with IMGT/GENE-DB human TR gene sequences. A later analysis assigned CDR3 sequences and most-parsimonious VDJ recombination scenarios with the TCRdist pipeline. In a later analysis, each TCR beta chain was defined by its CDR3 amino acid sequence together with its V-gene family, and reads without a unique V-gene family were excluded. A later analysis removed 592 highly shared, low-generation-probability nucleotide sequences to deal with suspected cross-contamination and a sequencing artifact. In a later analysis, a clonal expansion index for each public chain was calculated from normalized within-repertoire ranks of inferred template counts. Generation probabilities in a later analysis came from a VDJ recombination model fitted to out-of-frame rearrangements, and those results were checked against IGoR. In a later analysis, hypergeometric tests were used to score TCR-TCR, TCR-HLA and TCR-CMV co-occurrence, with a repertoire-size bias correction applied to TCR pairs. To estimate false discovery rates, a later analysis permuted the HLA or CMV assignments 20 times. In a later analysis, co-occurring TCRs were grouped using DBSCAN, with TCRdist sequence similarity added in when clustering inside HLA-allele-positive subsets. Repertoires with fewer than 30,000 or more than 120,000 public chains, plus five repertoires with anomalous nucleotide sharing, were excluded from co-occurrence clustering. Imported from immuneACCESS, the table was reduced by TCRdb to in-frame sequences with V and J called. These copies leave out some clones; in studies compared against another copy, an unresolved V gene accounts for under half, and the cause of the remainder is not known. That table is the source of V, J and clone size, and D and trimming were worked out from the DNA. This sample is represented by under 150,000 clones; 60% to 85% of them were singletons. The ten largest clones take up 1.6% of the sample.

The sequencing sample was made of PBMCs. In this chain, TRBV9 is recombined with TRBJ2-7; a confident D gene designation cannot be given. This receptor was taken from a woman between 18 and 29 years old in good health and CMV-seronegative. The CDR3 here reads CASSVAVESYEQYF. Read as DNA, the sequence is TGTGCCAGCAGCGTAGCTGTCGAGTCCTACGAGCAGTACTTC.